Following are 16 T cell receptor beta chains from one sample sequenced in a study of cytomegalovirus exposure and HLA in healthy donors. Assay: immunoSEQ multiplex PCR; the TCRdb copy retains only in-frame clones and omits some. The sample includes about 110,000 clones, roughly 90% of them seen just once. Sequencing was performed on PBMCs. These TCRs come from a young woman in good health and CMV-seronegative.

The chain employs TRBV19 and TRBJ2-3, with D maybe TRBD1 (6 bases). From germline, CDR1 is LNHDA and CDR2 SQIVND (reference sequence). The CDR3 has 13 residues. The ends were cut back, 9 bases at V and 2 bases at J, with 12 bases in the middle. CDR3 in amino acids: CASRDTLTDTQYF. The CDR3 DNA follows: TGTGCCAGCCGGGACACCCTCACAGATACGCAGTATTTT.

The V and J genes are TRBV5-6 and TRBJ2-5; D gene unclear. With 0 bases removed from V and 3 bases from J, the gap between germline ends came to 6 bases. CDR1 is SGHDT and CDR2 is YYEEEE in the germline V gene. This CDR3 is built from 13 residues. CDR3: CASSLVREETQYF. The CDR3 DNA follows: TGTGCCAGCAGCTTGGTCCGGGAAGAGACCCAGTACTTC.

The gene calls are TRBV27 and TRBJ2-1; tentative D call: TRBD2 (6 bases). Germline V gene data show CDR1 as MNHEY and CDR2 as SMNVEV (reference sequence). V lost 6 bases and J lost 0, with 12 bases in between. This CDR3 contains 15 residues. The CDR3 DNA is TGTGCCAGCAGCCAACGGGGGAGCTCCTACAATGAGCAGTTCTTC. This codes for CASSQRGSSYNEQFF.

The chain combines TRBV5-1 with TRBJ2-1, with a possible D match to TRBD1 (6 bases). The germline V gene encodes CDR1 SGHRS and CDR2 YFSETQ. V lost 3 bases and J lost 7, with 17 bases in between. This CDR3 comprises 15 residues. The CDR3 protein is CASSSDDRTRNEQFF. In DNA form, the CDR3 reads TGCGCCAGCAGCTCCGATGACAGGACCCGAAATGAGCAGTTCTTC.

V and J are TRBV28 and TRBJ1-1, with D possibly matching TRBD1 (6 bases). This CDR3 spans 12 amino acids. V shed 3 bases and J shed 11 bases, with 13 bases lying between them. Germline CDR1 and CDR2: MDHEN and SYDVKM. The CDR3 DNA reads TGTGCCAGCAGTTTTCAGGGGCGGAATGCTTTCTTT. Its protein is CASSFQGRNAFF.

The V gene is TRBV28, the J gene TRBJ1-2; D ambiguous. CDR1 is MDHEN and CDR2 is SYDVKM in the germline V gene. The CDR3 is 13 amino acids. V shed 6 bases and J shed 4 bases, with 12 bases lying between them. In DNA, the CDR3 is TGTGCCAGCAGGTCCGGGATTTCCTATGGCTACACCTTC. Its translation is CASRSGISYGYTF.

The rearrangement uses TRBV6-5 and TRBJ2-7, with D possibly TRBD1 on 7 matching bases. The V and J ends lost 4 bases and 9 bases respectively, with 19 bases between them. Looked up from germline, CDR1 is MNHEY and CDR2 is SVGAGI. This CDR3 spans 14 amino acids. The CDR3 DNA is TGTGCCAGCAGTTCCCCTCGAAGGGGGCGGGGGCAGTACTTC. Encoded protein: CASSSPRRGRGQYF.

The chain combines TRBV28 with TRBJ2-5; TRBD2 might be the D (5 bases). This CDR3 contains 12 residues. Per germline, CDR1 MDHEN and CDR2 SYDVKM. Between the trimmed V and J ends, which lost 8 bases and 2 bases, there was a span of 9 bases. The CDR3 sequence: CASEGLQETQYF. Here the CDR3 DNA reads TGTGCCAGCGAGGGCCTTCAAGAGACCCAGTACTTC.

This clone occurred a few times. The chain is built from TRBV27 and TRBJ2-1, with 13 bases aligning to TRBD2. CDR1 and CDR2 (germline): MNHEY, SMNVEV (reference sequence). This CDR3 contains 14 residues. Unmatched junction bases numbered 3, after V lost 7 bases and J lost 6 bases. CDR3 amino acids: CASTRTSGSNEQFF. For the CDR3, the DNA is TGTGCCAGCACCAGGACTAGCGGGAGCAATGAGCAGTTCTTC.

V usage is TRBV27 and J usage is TRBJ2-1, with TRBD2 matching 12 bases. The ends lost 7 bases at V and 5 bases at J; junction bases unmatched: 6. Germline-derived CDR1 and CDR2 are MNHEY and SMNVEV (reference sequence). The CDR3 totals 15 residues. The CDR3 sequence: CASTLGLAGHNEQFF. As DNA, the CDR3 is TGTGCCAGCACCCTAGGACTAGCGGGGCACAATGAGCAGTTCTTC.

The CDR3 region has the DNA TGCGCCAGCAGTCAAAAAAGTCCGAGGACAGATACGCAGTATTTT. It translates to CASSQKSPRTDTQYF. The rearrangement joins TRBV23-1 to TRBJ2-3; D not resolved. Being an ORF, TRBV23-1 has a function that is uncertain. V gave up 2 bases and J gave up 3 bases, with 12 bases separating them. The length of the CDR3 is 15 residues.

This clone showed up just a few times. J is TRBJ2-5 and V is TRBV27, with TRBD2 matching 11 bases. Germline CDR1 reads MNHEY; CDR2 reads SMNVEV (reference sequence). This CDR3 is built from 15 residues. The ends lost 5 bases at V and 3 bases at J; junction bases unmatched: 5. CDR3: CASSPKGLAEETQYF. The CDR3 DNA reads TGTGCCAGCAGTCCCAAGGGACTAGCGGAAGAGACCCAGTACTTC.

The genes are TRBV9 and TRBJ2-3; 8 positions agree with TRBD2. In germline, CDR1 is SGDLS, CDR2 YYNGEE. This CDR3 has 16 amino acids. With V trimmed by 3 bases and J by 5 bases, 11 bases remained unmatched. The CDR3 DNA follows: TGTGCCAGCAGCGGTTCCGGGACTAGGAAGGTAGATACGCAGTATTTT. Residues: CASSGSGTRKVDTQYF.

The chain couples TRBV6-5 to TRBJ1-6; D might be TRBD1 (6 bases). This CDR3 is built from 13 residues. The germline gives CDR1 MNHEY, CDR2 SVGAGI. Deletions cut 8 bases from V and 10 bases from J, with 15 bases between. This chain's CDR3 is CASFQGQGSPLHF. In DNA form, the CDR3 reads TGTGCCAGCTTTCAGGGGCAAGGGTCACCCCTCCACTTT.

V and J are TRBV30 and TRBJ2-7; TRBD1 is a possible D gene (6 bases). Trimming stripped 3 bases from V and 2 bases from J, with 11 bases between. The length of the CDR3 is 13 residues. The germline V gene encodes CDR1 GTSNPN and CDR2 SVGIG (reference sequence). The CDR3 region is CAWRLDRTYEQYF. CDR3 nucleotide sequence: TGTGCCTGGAGATTGGACAGAACCTACGAGCAGTACTTC.

The V call is TRBV5-1, the J call TRBJ2-3; 8 bases match TRBD1. The length of the CDR3 is 15 residues. Germline CDR1 is SGHRS and CDR2 is YFSETQ. The ends lost 1 base at V and 0 bases at J; junction bases unmatched: 1. CDR3 region: CASSLTGGSTDTQYF. CDR3 in DNA: TGCGCCAGCAGCTTGACAGGGGGTAGCACAGATACGCAGTATTTT.